One sample yielded the 28 T cell receptor beta chains listed below, sequenced in a study of T cell responses to AZD1222 COVID-19 vaccine. Assay used: immunoSEQ multiplex PCR; TCRdb lists only in-frame clones, some missing. The sample consists of more than 90,000 clones, about 90% of them appearing once. The sample in question was peripheral blood, obtained on day 0 of AZD1222 vaccination. The receptor source for this set is an adult in good health.

This clone has only one observation. V is TRBV19 and J is TRBJ2-7; no firm D call. CDR1 is LNHDA and CDR2 is SQIVND in the germline V gene (reference sequence). The CDR3 contains 14 residues. Trimming cost V 6 bases and J 6 bases, with 18 bases left between them. The CDR3 reads CASRSKYGSLEQYF. The CDR3 DNA sequence: TGTGCCAGTAGATCTAAATACGGAAGCCTCGAGCAGTACTTC.

The rearrangement joins TRBV20-1 to TRBJ2-7, with D perhaps TRBD1 (6 bases). The CDR3 extends over 14 amino acids. CDR1 DFQATT and CDR2 SNEGSKA come from the germline V gene (reference sequence). V dropped 3 bases and J dropped 6 bases, with 18 bases sitting between them. CDR3 region: CSASLSGTPFEQYF. The CDR3 bases are TGCAGTGCTAGTTTGTCTGGGACACCTTTCGAGCAGTACTTC.

This chain uses TRBV3-1 (or the pseudogene TRBV3-2) with TRBJ1-1, with a weak D call TRBD1 (5 bases). V lost 1 base, J lost 0 bases, and 9 bases lay in between. The CDR3 is 15 residues long. Germline loops: CDR1 LGHDT, CDR2 YNNKEL (reference sequence). The CDR3 nucleotides are TGTGCCAGCAGCCAAGTCAGGGTTATGAACACTGAAGCTTTCTTT. It is translated as CASSQVRVMNTEAFF.

The chain combines TRBV19 with TRBJ1-6; 10 bases agree with TRBD1. Germline CDR1 and CDR2: LNHDA and SQIVND (reference sequence). The CDR3 has 16 residues. V dropped 7 bases and J dropped 2; count of bases not matched to a gene: 5. CDR3 sequence: CASTLGTGAYNSPLHF. CDR3 sequence (DNA): TGTGCCAGTACCCTTGGGACAGGGGCCTATAATTCACCCCTCCACTTT.

This clone came up once. V and J are TRBV2 and TRBJ1-1; 8 nucleotides match TRBD1. The CDR3 length is 14 residues. CDR1 is SNHLY, CDR2 FYNNEI, per germline. The ends lost 7 bases at V and 4 bases at J; junction bases unmatched: 8. The CDR3 loop is CASTPQGGVTEAFF. The CDR3 DNA follows: TGTGCCAGCACCCCACAGGGGGGCGTCACTGAAGCTTTCTTT.

V and J are TRBV19 and TRBJ2-7; 12 nucleotides line up with TRBD2. Germline V gene sequence: CDR1 LNHDA, CDR2 SQIVND (reference sequence). This CDR3 is 16 amino acids long. Losses at the gene ends were 2 bases for V and 1 base for J; bases not matched to a gene: 3. DNA for the CDR3: TGTGCCAGTAGTATACCGGGACTAGCGGGTTCCTACGAGCAGTACTTC. Protein: CASSIPGLAGSYEQYF.

This chain connects TRBV5-6 to TRBJ2-7; D ambiguous. Germline-derived CDR1 and CDR2 are SGHDT and YYEEEE. This CDR3 contains 14 residues. Trimming took off 0 bases at V and 2 bases at J, with 9 bases between the two ends. CDR3 coding DNA: TGTGCCAGCAGCTTGGGGTCCGCTGCCTACGAGCAGTACTTC. Residues: CASSLGSAAYEQYF. Supplemented by reference TRBV5-6 and TRBJ2-7, the full variable domain reads DAGVTQSPTHLIKTRGQQVTLRCSPKSGHDTVSWYQQALGQGPQFIFQYYEEEERQRGNFPDRFSGHQFPNYSSELNVNALLLGDSALYLCASSLGSAAYEQYFGPGTRLTVT.

CDR3 sequence: CASSLVSGADQPQHF. The CDR3 DNA reads TGTGCCAGCAGCTTAGTTTCGGGGGCTGATCAGCCCCAGCATTTT. The chain is built from TRBV7-6 and TRBJ1-5; D is perhaps TRBD1 (6 bases). The CDR3 spans 15 residues. The germline V gene encodes CDR1 SGHVS and CDR2 FNYEAQ. Trimming cost V 1 base and J 5 bases, with 12 bases left between them.

The chain carries TRBV5-1 and TRBJ2-3, with a weak D call TRBD2 (5 bases). Between the trimmed V and J ends, which lost 0 bases and 3 bases, there was a span of 14 bases. The CDR3 runs to 16 residues. Germline-derived CDR1 and CDR2 are SGHRS and YFSETQ. This chain's CDR3 is CASSLEGRPGTDTQYF. DNA for the CDR3: TGCGCCAGCAGCTTGGAGGGCCGGCCGGGGACAGATACGCAGTATTTT. Based on the CDR3 plus reference TRBV5-1 and TRBJ2-3, the full variable domain is KAGVTQTPRYLIKTRGQQVTLSCSPISGHRSVSWYQQTPGQGLQFLFEYFSETQRNKGNFPGRFSGRQFSNSRSEMNVSTLELGDSALYLCASSLEGRPGTDTQYFGPGTRLTVL.

The rearrangement links TRBV5-6 to TRBJ1-1; D is ambiguous. Trimming took 4 bases from V and 0 from J, leaving 13 bases between them. This CDR3 spans 15 amino acids. The germline CDR1 and CDR2 sequences are SGHDT and YYEEEE. As DNA, the CDR3 is TGTGCCAGCAGCCTCCTATACTTGATGAACACTGAAGCTTTCTTT. It translates to CASSLLYLMNTEAFF.

The CDR3 DNA follows: TGTGCCAGCAGTCTCTCCGGACAGCAGAGCTCCTACGAGCAGTACTTC. Protein: CASSLSGQQSSYEQYF. The V and J genes are TRBV27 and TRBJ2-7; D may be TRBD1 (6 bases). Germline V lookup: CDR1 MNHEY, CDR2 SMNVEV (reference sequence). V was clipped by 5 bases and J by 0 bases, with 17 bases between them. The CDR3 has 16 amino acids.

The chain joins TRBV18 to TRBJ2-2, with D unresolved. CDR1 and CDR2 from the germline V gene are KGHSH and LQKENI. The CDR3 loop spans 16 amino acids. V lost 4 bases and J lost 4, with 16 bases in between. CDR3 sequence reads: CASSRIQFLGTGELFF. As DNA, the CDR3 is TGTGCCAGCTCACGGATCCAATTTTTAGGCACCGGGGAGCTGTTTTTT.

The chain carries TRBV4-2 and TRBJ1-2; D is unresolved. Per the germline V gene, CDR1 is LGHNA and CDR2 is YNFKEQ. The CDR3 totals 14 residues. Between the trimmed V and J ends, which lost 0 bases and 5 bases, there was a span of 10 bases. The CDR3 nucleotides are TGTGCCAGCAGCCAAGATCTCGGGATTTATGGCTACACCTTC. As protein: CASSQDLGIYGYTF.

The chain is built from TRBV7-3 and TRBJ2-3, with 8 bases matching TRBD2. There are 16 residues in the CDR3. The J segment lost 4 bases and the V segment lost 5 bases, leaving 11 bases of the junction unmatched. CDR1 and CDR2 from the germline V gene are SGHTA and FQGTGA. The CDR3 DNA reads TGTGCCAGCAGCCCGACTGGCGGGAGGTTTGCAGATACGCAGTATTTT. Translation gives CASSPTGGRFADTQYF.

In the case of this clone: Distinct nucleotide sequences in the sample also encode this CDR3. V gene TRBV27 combines with J gene TRBJ1-1; D not certain. Per germline, CDR1 MNHEY and CDR2 SMNVEV (reference sequence). CDR3 length equals 13 residues. Trimming left V 3 bases short and J 1 base short, with 6 bases between. The CDR3 here is CASSLRENTEAFF. CDR3 DNA: TGTGCCAGCAGTTTGAGGGAGAACACTGAAGCTTTCTTT.

The chain employs TRBV5-8 and TRBJ1-5, with D unclear. V was trimmed by 0 bases and J by 4 bases, leaving 8 bases between them. Germline values: CDR1 SGHTS, CDR2 YDEGEE. The CDR3 loop spans 14 amino acids. This CDR3 is CASSLERQNQPQHF. The CDR3 DNA is TGTGCCAGCAGCTTGGAAAGGCAAAATCAGCCCCAGCATTTT.

CDR3 in DNA: TGTGCCAGCAGCCCCGACACTACGAACACCGGGGAGCTGTTTTTT. Translated: CASSPDTTNTGELFF. This chain uses TRBV5-4 with TRBJ2-2, with D uncertain. Deletions cut 4 bases from V and 0 bases from J, with 10 bases between. The CDR3 is made up of 15 amino acids. Germline-derived CDR1 and CDR2 are SGHNT and YYREEE (reference sequence). The variable domain in full, with the rest retrieved from reference TRBV5-4 and TRBJ2-2, is ETGVTQSPTHLIKTRGQQVTLRCSSQSGHNTVSWYQQALGQGPQFIFQYYREEENGRGNFPPRFSGLQFPNYSSELNVNALELDDSALYLCASSPDTTNTGELFFGEGSRLTVL.

The genes are TRBV6-1 and TRBJ1-1, with D unclear. The CDR3 contains 14 residues. V was cut by 2 bases and J by 2 bases, with 9 bases left in between. Germline V gene sequence: CDR1 MNHNS, CDR2 SASEGT. CDR3 sequence reads: CASSERQVNTEAFF. The CDR3 DNA reads TGTGCCAGCAGTGAAAGGCAGGTTAACACTGAAGCTTTCTTT.

At least ten counts were recorded for this clone. The chain has TRBV10-3 and TRBJ2-2; D perhaps matches TRBD2 (5 bases). Germline V gives CDR1 ENHRY, CDR2 SYGVKD. The CDR3 has 16 residues. V lost 7 bases, J lost 2 bases, and 17 bases lay in between. The CDR3 loop reads CAITPSRGINTGELFF. The DNA for the CDR3 is TGTGCCATCACCCCCTCGAGAGGGATCAACACCGGGGAGCTGTTTTTT.

The chain uses TRBV5-1 and TRBJ1-4; D ambiguous. Trimming took off 6 bases at V and 1 base at J, with 19 bases between the two ends. This CDR3 is 17 amino acids long. The germline gives CDR1 SGHRS, CDR2 YFSETQ. The CDR3 loop reads CASTPLGGIGTNEKLFF. CDR3 bases: TGCGCCAGCACCCCTTTGGGAGGGATCGGAACTAATGAAAAACTGTTTTTT.

The gene calls are TRBV3-1 (or the pseudogene TRBV3-2) and TRBJ1-2, with 7 bases matching TRBD1. The CDR3 has 15 amino acids. V was pared by 5 bases and J by 5 bases, with 11 bases of the junction left unmatched. Germline CDR1 is LGHDT and CDR2 is YNNKEL (reference sequence). The CDR3 region is CASSFTSPGQYGYTF. The CDR3, as DNA: TGTGCCAGCAGCTTCACCAGCCCGGGACAGTATGGCTACACCTTC.

This chain links TRBV3-1 (or the pseudogene TRBV3-2) with TRBJ2-1; weak D call: TRBD2 (6 bases). The germline V and J ends were trimmed by 4 bases and 2 bases, with 21 bases remaining between them. CDR1 is LGHDT, CDR2 YNNKEL, per germline (reference sequence). CDR3 length: 18 amino acids. The CDR3 loop reads CASSPDRIAASTYNEQFF. CDR3 nucleotides: TGTGCCAGCAGCCCCGACCGAATAGCGGCTTCTACCTACAATGAGCAGTTCTTC.

The chain couples TRBV11-3 to TRBJ1-1; no definite D call. Germline V gene lookup returns CDR1 SGHNT and CDR2 YENEEA. The CDR3 is 12 amino acids. V was pared by 0 bases and J by 10 bases, with 9 bases between. CDR3 amino acids: CASSLEESPAFF. In DNA form, the CDR3 reads TGTGCCAGCAGCTTAGAGGAGTCCCCAGCTTTCTTT.

This sequence joins TRBV6-5 and TRBJ2-7; D perhaps matches TRBD1 (6 bases). Germline-derived CDR1 and CDR2 are MNHEY and SVGAGI. The CDR3 has 16 amino acids. Trimming shortened V by 3 bases and J by 4 bases, and 19 bases separated the two germline ends. DNA for the CDR3: TGTGCCAGCAGTTATCAGCGACAGGCCTACTTGTACGAGCAGTACTTC. Residues: CASSYQRQAYLYEQYF.

The J gene is TRBJ2-3, the V gene TRBV5-6; no firm D call. Germline V gene sequence: CDR1 SGHDT, CDR2 YYEEEE. V was clipped by 2 bases and J by 0 bases, with 10 bases between them. The CDR3 totals 15 residues. CDR3 residues: CASSFLPGSTDTQYF. CDR3 in DNA: TGTGCCAGCAGCTTTTTACCTGGAAGCACAGATACGCAGTATTTT.

The rearrangement links TRBV7-9 to TRBJ1-4; 8 bases align to TRBD1. CDR1 and CDR2 (germline): SEHNR, FQNEAQ (reference sequence). V shed 7 bases, J shed 5 bases, and the junction held 3 bases outside the gene matches. CDR3 size: 13 residues. Here the CDR3 reads CASIQGVNEKLFF. CDR3 DNA sequence: TGTGCCAGCATACAGGGGGTAAATGAAAAACTGTTTTTT.

This sequence joins TRBV5-6 and TRBJ1-4; 9 bases agree with TRBD1. Looked up from germline, CDR1 is SGHDT and CDR2 is YYEEEE. The length of the CDR3 is 16 residues. V was clipped by 3 bases and J by 0 bases; unmatched bases: 3. The chain's CDR3 is CASSWGQGSTNEKLFF. DNA of the CDR3: TGTGCCAGCAGCTGGGGACAGGGATCAACTAATGAAAAACTGTTTTTT.

This clone was recorded a few times. The chain combines TRBV29-1 with TRBJ1-1, with D perhaps matching TRBD1 (6 bases). Trimming removed 3 bases at V and 2 bases at J, with 10 bases between. Germline lookup yields CDR1 SQVTM and CDR2 ANQGSEA. The CDR3 length is 13 residues. CDR3 sequence: CSVEKGGNTEAFF. The CDR3 region has the DNA TGCAGCGTTGAGAAGGGGGGCAACACTGAAGCTTTCTTT. Using reference TRBV29-1 and TRBJ1-1 for the parts outside the CDR3, the full variable domain is SAVISQKPSRDICQRGTSLTIQCQVDSQVTMMFWYRQQPGQSLTLIATANQGSEATYESGFVIDKFPISRPNLTFSTLTVSNMSPEDSSIYLCSVEKGGNTEAFFGQGTRLTVV.